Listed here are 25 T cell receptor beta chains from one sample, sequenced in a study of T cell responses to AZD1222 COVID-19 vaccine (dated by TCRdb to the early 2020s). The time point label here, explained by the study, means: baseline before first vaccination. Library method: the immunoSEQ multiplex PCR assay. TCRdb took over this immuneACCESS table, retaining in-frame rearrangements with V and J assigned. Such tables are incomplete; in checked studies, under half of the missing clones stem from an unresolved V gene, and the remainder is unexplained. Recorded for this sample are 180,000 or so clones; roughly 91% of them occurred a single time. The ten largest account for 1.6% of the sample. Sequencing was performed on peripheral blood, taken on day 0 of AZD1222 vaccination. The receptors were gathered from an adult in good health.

CDR3 in DNA: TGTGCCAGCTCGTCGGGACAGGGGGCCCTTGAAGCTTTCTTT. This translates into CASSSGQGALEAFF. The chain combines TRBV18 with TRBJ1-1; TRBD1 aligns across 12 bases. After removal of 6 bases from V and 7 bases from J, the junction contained 6 bases not matched to a gene. The V gene's germline CDR1 is KGHSH and CDR2 LQKENI. The CDR3 runs 14 residues.

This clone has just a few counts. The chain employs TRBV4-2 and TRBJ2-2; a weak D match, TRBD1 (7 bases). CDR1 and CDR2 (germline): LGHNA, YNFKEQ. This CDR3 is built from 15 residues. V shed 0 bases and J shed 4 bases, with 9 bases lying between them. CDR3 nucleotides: TGTGCCAGCAGCCAAGACCAGGGGGGCACCGGGGAGCTGTTTTTT. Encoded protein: CASSQDQGGTGELFF.

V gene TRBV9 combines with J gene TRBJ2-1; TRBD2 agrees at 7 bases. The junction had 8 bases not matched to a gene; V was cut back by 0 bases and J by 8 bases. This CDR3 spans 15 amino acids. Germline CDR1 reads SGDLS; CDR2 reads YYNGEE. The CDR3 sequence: CASSVGGGSMDEQFF. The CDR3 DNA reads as TGTGCCAGCAGCGTAGGGGGCGGGAGTATGGATGAGCAGTTCTTC.

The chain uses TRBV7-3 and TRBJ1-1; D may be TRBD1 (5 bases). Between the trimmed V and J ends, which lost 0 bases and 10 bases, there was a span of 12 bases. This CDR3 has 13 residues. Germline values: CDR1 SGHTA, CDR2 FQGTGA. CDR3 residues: CASSLTGRDRAFF. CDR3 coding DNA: TGTGCCAGCAGCTTAACGGGCAGGGACCGAGCTTTCTTT.

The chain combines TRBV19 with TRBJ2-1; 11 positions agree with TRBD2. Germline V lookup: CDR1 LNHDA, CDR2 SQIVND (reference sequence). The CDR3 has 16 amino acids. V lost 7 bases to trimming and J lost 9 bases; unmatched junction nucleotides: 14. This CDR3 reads CASTLGVAGGPGEQFF. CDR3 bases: TGTGCCAGTACCCTGGGGGTAGCGGGAGGGCCTGGTGAGCAGTTCTTC.

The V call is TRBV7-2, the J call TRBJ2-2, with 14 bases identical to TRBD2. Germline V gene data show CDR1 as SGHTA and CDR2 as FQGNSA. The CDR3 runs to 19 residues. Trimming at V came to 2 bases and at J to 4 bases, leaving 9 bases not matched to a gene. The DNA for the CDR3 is TGTGCCAGCAGCTTATCGGGACTAGCGGGAGCGGTGGGCACCGGGGAGCTGTTTTTT. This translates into CASSLSGLAGAVGTGELFF.

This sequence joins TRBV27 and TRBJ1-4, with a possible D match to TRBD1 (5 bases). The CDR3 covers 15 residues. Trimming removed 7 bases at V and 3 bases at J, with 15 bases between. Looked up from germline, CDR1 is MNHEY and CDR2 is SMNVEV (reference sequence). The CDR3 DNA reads TGTGCCAGCAAGAGAGGGGAGACACCTAATGAAAAACTGTTTTTT. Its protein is CASKRGETPNEKLFF.

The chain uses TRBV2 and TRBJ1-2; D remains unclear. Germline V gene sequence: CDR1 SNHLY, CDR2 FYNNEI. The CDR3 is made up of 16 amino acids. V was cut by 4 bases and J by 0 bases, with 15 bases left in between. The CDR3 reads CASSGVRVGTNYGYTF. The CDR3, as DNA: TGTGCCAGCAGTGGGGTTCGAGTGGGTACTAACTATGGCTACACCTTC.

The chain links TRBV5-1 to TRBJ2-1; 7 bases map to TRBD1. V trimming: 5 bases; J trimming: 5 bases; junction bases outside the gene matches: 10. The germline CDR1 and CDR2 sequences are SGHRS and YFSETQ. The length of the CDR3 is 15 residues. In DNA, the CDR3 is TGCGCCAGCAGAGCGACAGGGTCTGCGGACAATGAGCAGTTCTTC. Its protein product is CASRATGSADNEQFF.

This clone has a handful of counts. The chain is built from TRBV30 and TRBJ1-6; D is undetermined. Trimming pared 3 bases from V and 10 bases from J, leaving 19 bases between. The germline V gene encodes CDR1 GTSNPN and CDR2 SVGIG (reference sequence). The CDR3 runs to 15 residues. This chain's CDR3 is CAWSSPGSERSPLHF. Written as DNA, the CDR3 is TGTGCCTGGAGCAGCCCGGGGAGCGAGCGGTCACCCCTCCACTTT.

CDR3 in amino acids: CAWKGFEEKLFF. CDR3 nucleotides: TGTGCCTGGAAAGGGTTTGAGGAAAAACTGTTTTTT. This chain connects TRBV30 to TRBJ1-4; D not resolved. Trimming cost V 4 bases and J 8 bases, with 11 bases left between them. The germline V gene has CDR1 GTSNPN and CDR2 SVGIG (reference sequence). The CDR3 length is 12 residues.

The CDR3 sequence: CASSVDPGANEQYF. Here the CDR3 DNA reads TGTGCCAGCAGCGTAGATCCTGGAGCAAACGAGCAGTACTTC. V usage is TRBV9 and J usage is TRBJ2-7, with no clear D. There are 14 residues in the CDR3. CDR1 SGDLS and CDR2 YYNGEE come from the germline V gene. Trimming stripped 0 bases from V and 5 bases from J, with 12 bases between.

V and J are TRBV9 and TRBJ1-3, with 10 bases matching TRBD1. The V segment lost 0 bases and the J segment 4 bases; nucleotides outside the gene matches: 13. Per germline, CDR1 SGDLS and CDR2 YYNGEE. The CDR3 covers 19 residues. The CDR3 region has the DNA TGTGCCAGCAGCGTAGTTTCCCAACCGGGACAGGGGTCCGGAAACACCATATATTTT. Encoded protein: CASSVVSQPGQGSGNTIYF.

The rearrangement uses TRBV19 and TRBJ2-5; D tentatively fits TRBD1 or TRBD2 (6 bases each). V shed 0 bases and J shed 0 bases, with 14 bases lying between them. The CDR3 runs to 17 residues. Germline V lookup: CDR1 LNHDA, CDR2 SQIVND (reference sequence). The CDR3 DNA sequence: TGTGCCAGTAGTATAGAGGGCCGCGGGACATACCAAGAGACCCAGTACTTC. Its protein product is CASSIEGRGTYQETQYF.

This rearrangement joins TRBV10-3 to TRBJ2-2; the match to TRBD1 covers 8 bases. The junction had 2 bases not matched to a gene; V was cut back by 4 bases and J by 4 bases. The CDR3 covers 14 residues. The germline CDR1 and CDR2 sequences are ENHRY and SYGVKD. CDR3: CAISGQGFTGELFF. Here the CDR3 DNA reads TGTGCCATCAGTGGACAGGGGTTCACCGGGGAGCTGTTTTTT.

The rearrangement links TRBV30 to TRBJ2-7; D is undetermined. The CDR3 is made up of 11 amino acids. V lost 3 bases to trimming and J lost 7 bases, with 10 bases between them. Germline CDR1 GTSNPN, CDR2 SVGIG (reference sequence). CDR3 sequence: CAWSDQREQYF. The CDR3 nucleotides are TGTGCCTGGAGCGACCAGCGAGAGCAGTACTTC.

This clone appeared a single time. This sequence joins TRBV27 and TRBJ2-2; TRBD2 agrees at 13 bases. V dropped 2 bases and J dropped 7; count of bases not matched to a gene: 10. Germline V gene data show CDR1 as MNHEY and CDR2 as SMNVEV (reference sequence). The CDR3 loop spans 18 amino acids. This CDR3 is CASSLGLVGLAGHGELFF. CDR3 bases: TGTGCCAGCAGTTTAGGACTGGTGGGACTAGCGGGGCACGGGGAGCTGTTTTTT.

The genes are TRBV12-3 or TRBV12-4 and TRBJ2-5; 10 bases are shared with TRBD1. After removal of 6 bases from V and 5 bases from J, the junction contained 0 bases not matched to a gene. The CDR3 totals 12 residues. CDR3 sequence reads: CASRGQGETQYF. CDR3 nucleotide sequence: TGTGCCAGCAGGGGACAGGGGGAGACCCAGTACTTC.

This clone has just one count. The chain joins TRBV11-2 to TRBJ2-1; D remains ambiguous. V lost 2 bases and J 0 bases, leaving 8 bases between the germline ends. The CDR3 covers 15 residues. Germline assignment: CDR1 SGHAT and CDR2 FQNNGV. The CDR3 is CASSLTFSSYNEQFF. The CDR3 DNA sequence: TGTGCCAGCAGCTTAACTTTCAGCTCCTACAATGAGCAGTTCTTC.

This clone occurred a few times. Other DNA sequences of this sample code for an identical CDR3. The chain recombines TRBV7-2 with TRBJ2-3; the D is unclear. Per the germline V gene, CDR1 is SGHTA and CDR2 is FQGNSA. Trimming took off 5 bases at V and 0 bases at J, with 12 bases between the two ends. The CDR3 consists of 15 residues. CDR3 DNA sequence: TGTGCCAGCAGCCTGCGGTCCTCTAGCACAGATACGCAGTATTTT. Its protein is CASSLRSSSTDTQYF.

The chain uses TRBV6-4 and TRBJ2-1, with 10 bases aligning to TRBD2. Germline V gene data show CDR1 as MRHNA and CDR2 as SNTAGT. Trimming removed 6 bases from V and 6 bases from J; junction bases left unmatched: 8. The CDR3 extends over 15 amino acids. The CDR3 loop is CASSPGAGGTNEQFF. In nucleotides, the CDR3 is TGTGCCAGCAGCCCAGGAGCGGGAGGGACCAATGAGCAGTTCTTC.

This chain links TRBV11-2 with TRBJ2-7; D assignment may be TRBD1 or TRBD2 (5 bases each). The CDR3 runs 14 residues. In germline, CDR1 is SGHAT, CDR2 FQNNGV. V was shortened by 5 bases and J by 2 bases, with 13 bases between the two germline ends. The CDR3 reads CASSPGTGPYEQYF. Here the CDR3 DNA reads TGTGCCAGCAGCCCGGGGACGGGTCCCTACGAGCAGTACTTC.

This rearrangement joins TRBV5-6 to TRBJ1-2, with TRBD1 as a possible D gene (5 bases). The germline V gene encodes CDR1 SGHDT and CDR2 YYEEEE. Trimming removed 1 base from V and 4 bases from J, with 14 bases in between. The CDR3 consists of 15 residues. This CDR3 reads CASSLSRGPFYGYTF. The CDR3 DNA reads TGTGCCAGCAGCTTGTCTAGGGGTCCCTTCTATGGCTACACCTTC.

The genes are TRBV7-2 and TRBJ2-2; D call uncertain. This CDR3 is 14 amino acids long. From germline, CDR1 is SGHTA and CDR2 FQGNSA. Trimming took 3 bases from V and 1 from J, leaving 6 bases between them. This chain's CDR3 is CASSFVQNTGELFF. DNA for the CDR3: TGTGCCAGCAGCTTTGTACAGAACACCGGGGAGCTGTTTTTT.

DNA for the CDR3: TGTGCCAGTAGCCCCGGGACTAGCGACCAAGAGACCCAGTACTTC. It translates to CASSPGTSDQETQYF. This chain joins TRBV19 and TRBJ2-5, with 10 nucleotides matching TRBD2. V lost 6 bases and J lost 0; bases outside the gene matches: 4. The germline V gene encodes CDR1 LNHDA and CDR2 SQIVND (reference sequence). This CDR3 has 15 residues.